Only one count was recorded for the clone carrying this T cell receptor beta chain. These data belong to a study of shared T cell receptors in the human thymus. Sequencing used immunoSEQ multiplex PCR; TCRdb keeps in-frame clones, though not all of them. The table has hundreds of thousands of clones, more than 75% seen once. The same data also contributed to another study, on human thymus T cells. That source reports: Surgeons resected thymus tissue during corrective heart surgery. Thymic and blood repertoires showed apparently biased V and J gene usage. Related reports documented highly overlapping thymic repertoires among unrelated individuals.

The receptor's source is a boy younger than two with a congenital heart defect. Specimen: thymocytes.

CDR3 bases: TGTGCCAGCAGTTTATCCCCAGGGGAGAACACTGAAGCTTTCTTT. Translated: CASSLSPGENTEAFF. The chain carries TRBV27 and TRBJ1-1; TRBD1 might be the D (6 bases). Trimming stripped 0 bases from V and 1 base from J, with 9 bases between. The CDR3 is 15 residues long. Germline V lookup: CDR1 MNHEY, CDR2 SMNVEV (reference sequence).